This T cell receptor beta chain was retrieved from a study of cytomegalovirus exposure and HLA in healthy donors. The ends lost 3 bases at V and 5 bases at J; junction bases unmatched: 9. The CDR3 loop spans 15 amino acids. In germline, CDR1 is SGHTA, CDR2 FQGTGA. Findings and limits, study-wide: Available immune exposure information was restricted to CMV serostatus only.

Comment on this clone: Its specificity is unknown.

Vbeta (60) and Jbeta (13) primers were used in the PCR. Here immunoSEQ multiplex PCR was the method, and the copy in TCRdb shows in-frame clones only, minus some. Among some 130,000 clones listed, around 80% were seen once. V and J are TRBV7-3 and TRBJ2-5; 7 bases fit TRBD2. This receptor was identified in a man aged 30-40 years in good health. Sequenced material: PBMCs. The CDR3 reads CASSLYSGIRETQYF. CDR3 nucleotides: TGTGCCAGCAGCTTGTACAGCGGGATCCGGGAGACCCAGTACTTC.